This is a list of T cell receptor beta chains from one sample in a study of blood T cell repertoires in COVID-19. Produced via immunoSEQ multiplex PCR; TCRdb's table is partial and in-frame only. The sample has more than 150,000 clones; approximately 80% are singletons. The sequencing input was PBMCs or T cells enriched from blood (not recorded which). The receptors here all came from a man aged 40-49 years who had recovered from COVID-19. Both conserved end residues are part of each CDR3.

TRBJ2-5,14,TRBV5-4,CASSFIQGRETQYF
TRBJ1-2,13,TRBV11-1,CASRQGTAGGYTF
TRBJ1-1,14,TRBV7-2,CASSSRTGNTEAFF
TRBJ2-5,15,TRBV5-1,CASSSTPGGGETQYF
TRBJ1-1,14,TRBV7-9,CASSSPPGNTEAFF
TRBJ1-5,15,TRBV28,CASSFRGRGYQPQHF
TRBJ2-2,16,TRBV7-3,CASSSPGQSYTGELFF
TRBJ2-3,18,TRBV7-3,CASSLIGIAGGLTDTQYF
TRBJ2-5,17,TRBV24-1,CATSGPPGTGGWETQYF
TRBJ2-3,15,TRBV6-1,CASSEYNADTDTQYF
TRBJ2-3,20,TRBV28,CASSYPSQGLAHASGDTQYF
TRBJ2-2,15,TRBV7-2,CASSLRGLNTGELFF
TRBJ1-3,13,TRBV6-5,CASSYDNGNTIYF
TRBJ2-1,15,TRBV18,CASSPREGAPNEQFF
TRBJ1-4,17,TRBV7-2,CASSRGGLGAIGEKLFF
TRBJ2-3,16,TRBV3-1/TRBV3-2,CASSQDRTLRGDTQYF